The clone carrying this TCR beta chain was detected only once. The data originate from a study of blood T cell repertoires in COVID-19. About the study: The study drew acute and convalescent COVID-19 samples from the United States, Italy and Spain.

The CDR3 is 15 amino acids. V was cut by 1 base and J by 0 bases, with 10 bases left in between. Germline V gene data show CDR1 as SGHTA and CDR2 as FQGNSA. Per the original data handling: For nucleated cells, counts were estimated from reference gene primer amplification. The assay was immunoSEQ multiplex PCR, and TCRdb's table has in-frame clones only and misses some. V and J calls and clone size are given by that table; D and trimming were obtained from the DNA. The data show fewer than 150,000 clones, roughly 81% seen once. The specimen sequenced was peripheral blood. This receptor was taken from a man in his forties with acute or convalescent COVID-19. The genes are TRBV7-2 and TRBJ2-7, with D maybe TRBD2 (6 bases). CDR3 sequence (DNA): TGTGCCAGCAGCTTAGATCCTAGCGCCTCCTACGAGCAGTACTTC. Its protein product is CASSLDPSASYEQYF.